The clone carrying this T cell receptor beta chain showed up many times. As yet, its antigen is unknown. 5'-RACE, quantitative and with molecular barcodes, yielded the TCR beta libraries. Via MiXCR, TCRdb re-called the 5' RACE reads, giving one row per CDR3 protein. In the table there are under 200,000 distinct CDR3 sequences, around 10% of which are singletons. These data belong to a study of CD8 T cells in ankylosing spondylitis. Study-wide findings and caveats: CD8+ by phenotype, disease-linked clones were relatively rare in peripheral blood.

Germline CDR1 is SGHRS and CDR2 is YFSETQ. CDR3 size: 19 residues. Deletions cut 3 bases from V and 3 bases from J, with 28 bases between. The sequencing sample was made of blood, either unsorted or a sorted T cell fraction (not recorded which). This chain uses TRBV5-1 with TRBJ2-7, with D possibly being TRBD1 (6 bases). The TCR comes from a male donor with ankylosing spondylitis or in good health (not recorded which). The CDR3, as DNA: TGCGCCAGCAGCTCGGAGATCGGGGACACAACTTTCCGAAACTACGAGCAGTACTTC. Translation gives CASSSEIGDTTFRNYEQYF.